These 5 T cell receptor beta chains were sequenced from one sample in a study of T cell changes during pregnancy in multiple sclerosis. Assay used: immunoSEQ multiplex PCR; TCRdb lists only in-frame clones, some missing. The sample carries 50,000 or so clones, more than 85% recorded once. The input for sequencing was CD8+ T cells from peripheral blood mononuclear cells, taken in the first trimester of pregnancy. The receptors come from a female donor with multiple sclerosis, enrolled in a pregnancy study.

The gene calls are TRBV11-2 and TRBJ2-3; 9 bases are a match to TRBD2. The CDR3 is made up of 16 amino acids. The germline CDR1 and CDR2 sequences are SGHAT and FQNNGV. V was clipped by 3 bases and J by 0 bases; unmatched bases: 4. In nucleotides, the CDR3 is TGTGCCAGCAGCTTCTTAGCGGGAGCTAGCACAGATACGCAGTATTTT. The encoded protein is CASSFLAGASTDTQYF.

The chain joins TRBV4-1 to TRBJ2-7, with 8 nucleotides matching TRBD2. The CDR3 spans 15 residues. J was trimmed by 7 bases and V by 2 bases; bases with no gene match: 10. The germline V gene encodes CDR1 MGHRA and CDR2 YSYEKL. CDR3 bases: TGCGCCAGCAGCCAACCGGAGACTAGCGCTGGGGAGCAGTACTTC. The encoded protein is CASSQPETSAGEQYF.

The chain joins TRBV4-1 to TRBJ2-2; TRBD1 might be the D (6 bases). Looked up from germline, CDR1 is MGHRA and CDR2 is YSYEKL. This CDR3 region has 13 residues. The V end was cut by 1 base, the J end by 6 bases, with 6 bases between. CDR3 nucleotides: TGCGCCAGCAGCCAAGGGACAGCCGGGGAGCTGTTTTTT. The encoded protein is CASSQGTAGELFF.

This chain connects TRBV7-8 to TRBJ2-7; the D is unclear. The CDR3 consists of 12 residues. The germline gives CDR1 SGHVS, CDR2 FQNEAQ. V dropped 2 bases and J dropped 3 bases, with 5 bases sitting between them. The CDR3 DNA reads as TGTGCCAGCAGCTTATACAGCTACGAGCAGTACTTC. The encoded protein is CASSLYSYEQYF.

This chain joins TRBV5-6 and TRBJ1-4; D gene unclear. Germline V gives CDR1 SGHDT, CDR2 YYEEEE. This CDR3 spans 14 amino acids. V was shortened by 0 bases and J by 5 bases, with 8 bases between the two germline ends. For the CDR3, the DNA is TGTGCCAGCAGCTTGGGGAGACGGAATGAAAAACTGTTTTTT. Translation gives CASSLGRRNEKLFF.